Reported below is one TCR beta chain. Antigen unknown. The data were taken from a study of CD8 T cells in ankylosing spondylitis. Study-level points and caveats: What seemed typical of ankylosing spondylitis blood was a TCR beta motif built from roughly eight highly homologous variants.

The authors made TCR beta libraries by quantitative 5'-RACE with molecular barcodes. Using its own MiXCR run on the 5' RACE reads, TCRdb lists one record per CDR3 protein. The data show 150,000 to 200,000 distinct CDR3 sequences, about a sixth seen once. Germline CDR1 is SQVTM and CDR2 is ANQGSEA. Trimming took off 4 bases at V and 4 bases at J, with 14 bases between the two ends. CDR3 length: 13 amino acids. The genes are TRBV29-1 and TRBJ2-7; a weak D match, TRBD1 (7 bases). The sequencing input was blood, either unsorted or a sorted T cell fraction (not recorded which). The TCR was taken from a male donor with ankylosing spondylitis or in good health (not recorded which). DNA for the CDR3: TGCAGCGTTGTCCCCAGGGGGAGGTACGAGCAGTACTTC. Translating gives CSVVPRGRYEQYF.